This record concerns one T cell receptor beta chain sequence. The data originate from a study of cytomegalovirus exposure and HLA in healthy donors. Use of 60 Vbeta and 13 Jbeta primers characterized the PCR. TCRdb's table, derived via immunoSEQ multiplex PCR, lists solely in-frame clones and lacks some. The data hold approximately 200,000 clones, with 60% to 80% observed a single time. This TCR was sampled from a woman aged 25 to 39 in good health and CMV-seropositive. The sequencing sample was made of PBMCs.

CDR3 nucleotide sequence: TGTGCCAGCAGCTTACGGGAGAGCTCCTACGAGCAGTACTTC. The encoded protein is CASSLRESSYEQYF. This rearrangement joins TRBV7-2 to TRBJ2-7; the D gene is possibly TRBD2 (6 bases). The CDR3 totals 14 residues. Trimming removed 2 bases from V and 0 bases from J, with 8 bases in between. The germline gives CDR1 SGHTA, CDR2 FQGNSA.